This T cell receptor beta chain was documented in a study of CD4 T cells in relation to SARS-CoV-2 and coronaviruses (dated by TCRdb to about 2021). Study-wide context: The ViraFEST assay cultured PBMCs with antigen for nine to ten days, then sequenced TCR beta CDR3s to find antigen-specific clonal expansions. HLA restriction was mapped for shared crossreactive spike epitopes using patient-derived lymphoblastoid cell lines. An HIV-1 Nef peptide pool or a culture without peptide was used as the negative reference condition. The Adaptive Biotechnologies TCR-sequencing kit was used for samples from a few pre-COVID donors and for the naive versus memory experiments, whereas the other data were Illumina-based. At the level of individual TCR clonotypes, the study evaluated whether memory CD4+ T cells crossreact between the spike proteins of SARS-CoV-2 and those of common cold coronaviruses. For other donors in the study, expansion assays were sequenced with a different, Illumina-based TCR-beta assay. The investigation overall reported the following: Compared with monoreactive clones, crossreactive clones had significantly weaker SARS-CoV-2-driven expansion, a result consistent with antigenic imprinting. Crossreactivity analysis centred on spike protein, so crossreactivity against other viral proteins was not assessed. The study was limited by small numbers of patients and tested TCRs. Memory CD4+ clonotypes crossrecognizing SARS-CoV-2 and at least one common cold coronavirus spike were found in 60% to 70% of donors. Because no donor provided both pre-pandemic and post-infection samples, tracing the source of pre-existing responses was limited.

Libraries came from the immunoSEQ multiplex PCR assay. The paper's data handling went like this. During preprocessing, nonproductive sequences were removed, as were CDR3s that did not start with C, did not end with F or W, or were shorter than 7 amino acids. The MANAFEST web app identified antigen-specific clonotypes based on expansion compared with the reference and other culture wells. A clone counted as positive if significantly expanded in 2 of 3 replicate wells versus the reference culture at FDR below 0.05. To be called positive, a clone also had to show significant expansion compared with every other tandem well and an odds ratio greater than 5. CDR3 homology was quantified as pairwise Levenshtein distance, calculated with the stringdist R package after three terminal residues were trimmed from each end. TCRdb provides this immuneACCESS table in a form limited to in-frame rearrangements. Some clones are lacking; in checked studies, under half of them reflect an unresolved V gene, and why the rest are absent is not known. That table supplies the V and J calls and clone size; D and trimming were determined from the DNA. This sample has about 29,000 clones in its table, and about 70% of those were observed once. The leading ten clones occupy approximately 16% of the sample.

The CDR3 goes from the cysteine to the phenylalanine over 15 residues. The read is trimmed to its CDR3 DNA, 45 bases read in frame from base 1. V was cut back by 2 bases and J by 7 bases, leaving a gap of 14 bases between them. CDR1 and CDR2 are read off the germline V gene (reference sequence) as MNHNY and SVGAGI. CD4+ T cells from unexposed donors were collected before the COVID-19 pandemic (2011-2018). After more than nine days of culture, CD4+ T cells were isolated with the EasySep CD4+ T cell isolation kit. As cell numbers permitted, CD4+ T cells from unexposed donors were tested for reactivity to SARS-CoV-2 S and N and to four common cold coronavirus spike pools. About 2 million PBMCs per well were cultured in IMDM with approximately 5% human AB serum and approximately 10 IU/ml IL-2. Half of the culture medium was replaced with fresh IL-2-containing medium on days 3 and 7. In general, triplicate replicate wells were used for every peptide culture condition. The leukapheresis product used for the unexposed donors was purchased from a commercial source. Ficoll-Paque PLUS gradient centrifugation was used to isolate PBMCs from either whole blood or leukapheresis product. The PBMCs went either fresh into the expansion assay or into cryopreservation at -140 degrees C. The QIAamp Micro DNA Kit was used to extract genomic DNA from the CD4+ T cells.

Of note for this clone: What antigen it recognizes has not been identified. There are no base qualities to consult, and no much larger clone falls within one base.

The sequence came from a human donor in good health. Sequencing was performed on CD4+ T cells from PBMCs, cultured in vitro. This sequence uses TRBV6-6 and TRBJ1-4, and perhaps TRBD1 as D gene, on 6 matching bases. The CDR3 has the sequence CASSYPGRGTEKLFF. The nucleotide sequence reads as follows: TGTGCCAGCAGTTACCCCGGCAGGGGCACTGAAAAACTGTTTTTT.